This T cell receptor (beta chain) was observed in a study of spatial heterogeneity in lung cancer. Time point here: sample taken at primary tumor resection. No cell sorting; template was whole RNA from tumor, lung tissue or PBMC. Sample share makes this clonotype medium-sized. Germline V gene lookup returns CDR1 SGHVS and CDR2 FQNEAQ. The CDR3 is 13 residues long. Trimming pared 4 bases from V and 8 bases from J, leaving 11 bases between. A single record per CDR3 protein comes from TCRdb applying MiXCR to the 5' RACE reads. Of about 2,500 distinct CDR3 sequences in the sample, 13% were seen once. The clonotype originates from a male donor with early-stage non-small cell lung cancer. The sample in question was PBMCs, obtained at surgery. The V and J genes are TRBV7-8 and TRBJ1-4, with unresolved D. CDR3 amino acids: CASSSRTLEKLFF. Written as DNA, the CDR3 is TGTGCCAGCAGCTCCCGCACATTGGAAAAACTGTTTTTT.